This T cell receptor (beta chain) originates from a study of PD-L1 blockade in urothelial cancer. Study as a whole: Analyzed time points were 3 weeks (second dose) and 6 weeks after therapy began. Median T cell yield from blood was 141,255.

Patient disease was locally advanced or metastatic urothelial carcinoma. Here immunoSEQ multiplex PCR was the method, and the copy in TCRdb shows in-frame clones only, minus some. This table holds 35,000 to 50,000 clones, around 90% found once. The germline V gene encodes CDR1 LGHNA and CDR2 YSLEER. V dropped 0 bases and J dropped 2 bases, with 18 bases sitting between them. This CDR3 is built from 18 residues. The V and J genes are TRBV4-3 and TRBJ2-3; a weak D match, TRBD2 (6 bases). The TCR sequence derives from a woman between 55 and 75 years old with urothelial cancer. The sample in question was PBMCs, obtained around atezolizumab (anti-PD-L1) treatment. The CDR3 bases are TGCGCCAGCAGCCAAGATAATAAGGCTAGCGATTTCACAGATACGCAGTATTTT. Translation: CASSQDNKASDFTDTQYF.